This T cell receptor (beta chain) originates from a study of blood T cell repertoires in COVID-19. At the level of the study: Sites across the United States, Italy and Spain contributed samples from acute and convalescent COVID-19.

Libraries were prepared by immunoSEQ multiplex PCR; TCRdb keeps only in-frame clonotypes and omits some of them. Found here are approximately 310,000 clones, 89% of them singletons; the top ten hold approximately 4.7%. Ages ranged from about 18 to 90 years, with residence in under 25 US areas. Membership in each cohort depended on participant-reported clinical history. Recovered status in Cohort 3 required two negative PCRs, clearance, or symptom resolution. Germline CDR1 reads SGHAT; CDR2 reads FQNNGV. V was trimmed by 0 bases and J by 2 bases, leaving 20 bases between them. This CDR3 has 18 amino acids.

The chain is built from TRBV11-2 and TRBJ2-7, with D maybe TRBD1 (6 bases). Sequenced sample: PBMCs or T cells enriched from blood (not recorded which). The TCR sequence derives from a man aged 55 to 70 who had recovered from COVID-19. The CDR3 DNA reads as TGTGCCAGCAGCTTAGAGGCCCCCCTTTCAGGGGCGACCTACGAGCAGTACTTC. Amino acid sequence: CASSLEAPLSGATYEQYF.